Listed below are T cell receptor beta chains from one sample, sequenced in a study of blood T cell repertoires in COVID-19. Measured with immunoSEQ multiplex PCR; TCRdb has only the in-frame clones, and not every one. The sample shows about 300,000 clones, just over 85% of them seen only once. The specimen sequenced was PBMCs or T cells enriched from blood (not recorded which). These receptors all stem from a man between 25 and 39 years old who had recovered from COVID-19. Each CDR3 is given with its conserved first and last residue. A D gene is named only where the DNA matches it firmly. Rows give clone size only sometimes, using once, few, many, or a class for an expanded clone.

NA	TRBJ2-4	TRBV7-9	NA	TGTGCCAGCAGCCCTACGGGGGGCACTAAAAACATTCAGTACTTC	CASSPTGGTKNIQYF
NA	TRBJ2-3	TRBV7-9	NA	TGTGCCAGCAGCTTACTGAGAGGAAGCGGGCCACTCGCGGGAGATACGCAGTATTTT	CASSLLRGSGPLAGDTQYF
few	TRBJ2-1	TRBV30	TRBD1	TGTGCCTGGAGTGTACAGGGACAGGGGGCGCGTGAGCAGTTCTTC	CAWSVQGQGAREQFF
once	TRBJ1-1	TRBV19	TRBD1	TGTGCCAGTAGATTGGACAGGGGGAGCACTGAAGCTTTCTTT	CASRLDRGSTEAFF
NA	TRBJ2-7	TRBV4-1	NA	TGCGCCAGCAGCCCAACCCGAGGGCTGAACTACGAGCAGTACTTC	CASSPTRGLNYEQYF
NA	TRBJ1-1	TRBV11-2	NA	TGTGCCAGCAGCCCCGGGGTTGGCCGTGAAGCTTTCTTT	CASSPGVGREAFF
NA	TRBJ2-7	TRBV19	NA	TGTGCCAGTAGTATAGCCCCCAGGGGCGCCTACGAGCAGTACTTC	CASSIAPRGAYEQYF
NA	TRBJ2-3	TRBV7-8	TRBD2	TGTGCCAGCAGCCGACTAGCGGGGGGTCTCACAGATACGCAGTATTTT	CASSRLAGGLTDTQYF
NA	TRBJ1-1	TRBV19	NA	TGTGCCAGTAAATTGCGGGAGAACACTGAAGCTTTCTTT	CASKLRENTEAFF
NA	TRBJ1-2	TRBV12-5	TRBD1	TGTGCTAGTGGTTTGCCGCCGGGGCCGACAGGGGGTGGCTACACCTTC	CASGLPPGPTGGGYTF
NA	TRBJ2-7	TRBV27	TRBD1	TGTGCCAGTGCCCGACAGGGTCCCTACGAGCAGTACTTC	CASARQGPYEQYF
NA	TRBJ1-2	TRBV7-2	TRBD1	TGTGCCAGCAGCCCGGGACAGGGTACCTATGGCTACACCTTC	CASSPGQGTYGYTF
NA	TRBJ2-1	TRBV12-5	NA	TGTGCTAGCCAAGGAGCCTACAATGAGCAGTTCTTC	CASQGAYNEQFF
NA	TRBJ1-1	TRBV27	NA	TGTGCCAGCAGTTTGGGCAGGACCCGTTTGGGGGGTGAAGCTTTCTTT	CASSLGRTRLGGEAFF
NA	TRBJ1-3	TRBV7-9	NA	TGTGCCAGCAGCTTAATCGGCCGGGACACCATATATTTT	CASSLIGRDTIYF
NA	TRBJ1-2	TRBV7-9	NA	TGTGCCAGCAGCTTAACAGTGTCGGACTATGGCTACACCTTC	CASSLTVSDYGYTF
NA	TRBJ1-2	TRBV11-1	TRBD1	TGTGCCAGCAGCCCTCGAGACAGGGCGATGAATGGCTACACCTTC	CASSPRDRAMNGYTF
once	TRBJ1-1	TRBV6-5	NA	TGTGCCAGCAGGAAAACAGGGCGGACTGAAGCTTTCTTT	CASRKTGRTEAFF
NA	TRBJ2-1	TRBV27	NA	TGTGCCAGCAGCTCAGCCAGGCCCGACAATGAGCAGTTCTTC	CASSSARPDNEQFF
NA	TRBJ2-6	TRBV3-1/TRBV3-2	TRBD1	TGTGCCAGCAGCCACGGGGACAGGGGATCTGGGGCCAACGTCCTGACTTTC	CASSHGDRGSGANVLTF
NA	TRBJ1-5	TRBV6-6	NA	TGTGCCAGCGTAGTTTCAGGGAACAATCAGCCCCAGCATTTT	CASVVSGNNQPQHF
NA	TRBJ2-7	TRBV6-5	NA	TGTGCCAGCACTAGACCCGGTGGCCTAAACGAGCAGTACTTC	CASTRPGGLNEQYF
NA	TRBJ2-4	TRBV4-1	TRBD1	TGCGCCAGCAGCCCTAGACAGGGATCAAACATTCAGTACTTC	CASSPRQGSNIQYF
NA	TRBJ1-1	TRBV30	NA	TGTGCCTGGAGTGGGGGTCGGTCCGTATTCAGGGACACTGAAGCTTTCTTT	CAWSGGRSVFRDTEAFF
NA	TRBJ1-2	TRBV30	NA	TGTGCCTGGAACGGCAGGGAGGATGGCTACACCTTC	CAWNGREDGYTF
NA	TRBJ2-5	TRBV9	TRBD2	TGTGCCAGCAGCCTAGGGACTAGCGGGAGGGCCGGGGAGACCCAGTACTTC	CASSLGTSGRAGETQYF